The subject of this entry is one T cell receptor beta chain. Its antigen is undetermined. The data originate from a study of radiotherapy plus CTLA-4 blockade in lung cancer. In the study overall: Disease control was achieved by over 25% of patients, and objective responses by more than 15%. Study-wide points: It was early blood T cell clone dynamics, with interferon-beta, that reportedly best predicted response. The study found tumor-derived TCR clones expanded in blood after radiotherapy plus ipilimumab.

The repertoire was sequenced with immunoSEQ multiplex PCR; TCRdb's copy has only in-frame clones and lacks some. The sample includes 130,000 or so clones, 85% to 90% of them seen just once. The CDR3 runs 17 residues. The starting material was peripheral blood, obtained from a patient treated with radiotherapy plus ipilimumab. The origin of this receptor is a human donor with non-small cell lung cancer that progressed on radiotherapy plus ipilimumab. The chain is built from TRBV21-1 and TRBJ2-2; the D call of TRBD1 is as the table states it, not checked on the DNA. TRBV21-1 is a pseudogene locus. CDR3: CASSPRTGGLNTGELFF. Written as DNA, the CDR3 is TGTGCCAGCAGCCCGCGGACAGGGGGTTTGAACACCGGGGAGCTGTTTTTT.